This T cell receptor (beta chain) comes out of a study of T cell clonality in common variable immunodeficiency. Study-wide findings and caveats: Patient heterogeneity in the CVID cohort limited correlations between repertoire features and clinical complications.

Germline V gives CDR1 SEHNR, CDR2 FQNEAQ (reference sequence). After removal of 3 bases from V and 7 bases from J, the junction contained 5 bases not matched to a gene. CDR3 size: 15 residues. Clones were read by immunoSEQ multiplex PCR, and TCRdb kept only the in-frame ones, dropping some. Singletons are absent from the sample, which has tens of thousands of clones. This clone was observed at least ten times. Its antigen is undetermined. The read halts 3 residues ahead of the CDR3 end, with the missing end drawn from the germline J gene. This TCR derives from a person aged 18 to 70 in good health. The rearrangement links TRBV7-9 to TRBJ1-6; TRBD1 matches at 8 bases. Sequencing was performed on peripheral blood mononuclear cells. The sequenced part of the CDR3 DNA is TGTGCCAGCAGCTTTGGGACAGGCGGCAATTCACCC. Translated, it gives CASSFGTGGNSP. The full-length CDR3 reads as CASSFGTGGNSPLHF.